One sample yielded the 32 T cell receptor beta chains listed below, sequenced in a study of spatial heterogeneity in lung cancer. Sample time point: sample taken at primary tumor resection. Via MiXCR, TCRdb re-called the 5' RACE reads, giving one row per CDR3 protein. The table lists approximately 40,000 distinct CDR3 sequences, 5% to 6.5% of them singletons. This sample comprised PBMCs, obtained at surgery. All receptors come from a female donor with early-stage non-small cell lung cancer.

This clonotype was detected a few times. The rearrangement uses TRBV5-1 and TRBJ2-3, with D uncertain. V shed 1 base and J shed 1 base, with 7 bases lying between them. The V gene's germline CDR1 is SGHRS and CDR2 YFSETQ. The CDR3 has 14 amino acids. The CDR3 loop reads CASSLTAGTDTQYF. In DNA form, the CDR3 reads TGCGCCAGCAGCTTGACAGCTGGCACAGATACGCAGTATTTT.

This clonotype came up many times. The genes are TRBV20-1 and TRBJ2-3, with TRBD2 matching over 13 bases. With 1 base clipped from V and 2 bases from J, the junction kept 12 bases outside the gene matches. This CDR3 comprises 19 residues. CDR1 is DFQATT and CDR2 is SNEGSKA in the germline V gene (reference sequence). CDR3 nucleotides: TGCAGTGCTAGAGTGTGGACTAGCGGGGGCCTCTTCATCACAGATACGCAGTATTTT. Its translation: CSARVWTSGGLFITDTQYF.

This clonotype was recorded at least ten times. V and J are TRBV7-9 and TRBJ2-3, with unresolved D. The CDR3 runs 13 residues. Looked up from germline, CDR1 is SEHNR and CDR2 is FQNEAQ (reference sequence). V was trimmed by 5 bases and J by 2 bases, leaving 8 bases between them. Here the CDR3 DNA reads TGTGCCAGCAGCCCTCTGGTCACAGATACGCAGTATTTT. Protein: CASSPLVTDTQYF.

The chain recombines TRBV6-2 or TRBV6-3 with TRBJ2-3; 10 bases are shared with TRBD2. CDR1 and CDR2 from the germline V gene are MNHEY and SVGEGT. V lost 5 bases and J lost 1; bases outside the gene matches: 6. This CDR3 comprises 16 residues. In nucleotides, the CDR3 is TGTGCCAGCAGTCCTGGGACTAGCGAGGGCACAGATACGCAGTATTTT. This encodes CASSPGTSEGTDTQYF.

The V gene is TRBV12-3 or TRBV12-4, the J gene TRBJ2-1; 8 nucleotides line up with TRBD2. The CDR3 sequence is 14 residues long. V lost 6 bases and J lost 4; bases outside the gene matches: 5. CDR3 residues: CASSPTSEYNEQFF. The CDR3 DNA is TGTGCCAGCAGCCCGACTAGCGAATACAATGAGCAGTTCTTC.

The sample holds a few counts of this clonotype. J is TRBJ1-1 and V is TRBV2; 7 positions match TRBD1. Germline trimming cut 2 bases from V and 4 bases from J; bases unmatched to any gene: 1. Germline V gene sequence: CDR1 SNHLY, CDR2 FYNNEI. The CDR3 is 13 residues long. The CDR3 is CASSEWDSTEAFF. The CDR3 DNA reads TGTGCCAGCAGTGAATGGGACAGCACTGAAGCTTTCTTT.

The chain joins TRBV7-9 to TRBJ2-5; 7 bases fit TRBD2. The germline CDR1 and CDR2 sequences are SEHNR and FQNEAQ (reference sequence). This CDR3 has 15 amino acids. The ends lost 4 bases at V and 3 bases at J; junction bases unmatched: 8. The CDR3 spells CASSSPSGGEETQYF. CDR3 nucleotides: TGTGCCAGCAGCTCCCCTTCGGGGGGAGAAGAGACCCAGTACTTC.

This clonotype was seen at least ten times. The chain employs TRBV4-3 and TRBJ1-6, with D perhaps TRBD1 (6 bases). Germline V gene sequence: CDR1 LGHNA, CDR2 YSLEER. V was trimmed by 0 bases and J by 8 bases, leaving 11 bases between them. The CDR3 contains 15 residues. The CDR3 here is CASSQDGRGDSPLHF. CDR3 nucleotides: TGCGCCAGCAGCCAAGATGGTAGGGGGGATTCACCCCTCCACTTT.

This clonotype was counted ten times or more. The chain is built from TRBV9 and TRBJ2-6; D is unresolved. Trimming took off 2 bases at V and 4 bases at J, with 10 bases between the two ends. Germline loops: CDR1 SGDLS, CDR2 YYNGEE. CDR3 length: 15 amino acids. In DNA form, the CDR3 reads TGTGCCAGCAGCGTGGGCAGTCTCGGGGCCAACGTCCTGACTTTC. The encoded protein is CASSVGSLGANVLTF.

This clonotype was observed many times. The V and J genes are TRBV20-1 and TRBJ1-5, with a weak D call TRBD1 (5 bases). This CDR3 has 15 amino acids. Trimming removed 3 bases from V and 2 bases from J, with 14 bases in between. Germline-derived CDR1 and CDR2 are DFQATT and SNEGSKA (reference sequence). CDR3 in amino acids: CSARGESWGNQPQHF. Here the CDR3 DNA reads TGCAGTGCTAGGGGGGAGAGTTGGGGCAATCAGCCCCAGCATTTT.

This clonotype was seen repeatedly, ten times or more. The chain has TRBV29-1 and TRBJ2-3; 9 bases map to TRBD2. The CDR3 sequence is 14 residues long. The ends lost 6 bases at V and 5 bases at J; junction bases unmatched: 9. Germline assignment: CDR1 SQVTM and CDR2 ANQGSEA. The CDR3 loop is CSVGPSGVEDTQYF. In nucleotides, the CDR3 is TGCAGCGTGGGTCCTAGCGGGGTCGAAGATACGCAGTATTTT.

This clonotype has at least ten counts. V is TRBV5-1 and J is TRBJ1-2, with D unresolved. The CDR3 covers 15 residues. From germline, CDR1 is SGHRS and CDR2 YFSETQ. Trimming pared 0 bases from V and 2 bases from J, leaving 11 bases between. The chain's CDR3 is CASSLAEERNYGYTF. The CDR3 DNA is TGCGCCAGCAGCTTGGCCGAGGAGAGAAACTATGGCTACACCTTC. The complete variable domain, with remaining parts taken from reference TRBV5-1 and TRBJ1-2, reads KAGVTQTPRYLIKTRGQQVTLSCSPISGHRSVSWYQQTPGQGLQFLFEYFSETQRNKGNFPGRFSGRQFSNSRSEMNVSTLELGDSALYLCASSLAEERNYGYTFGSGTRLTVV.

This clonotype was detected many times. The V and J genes are TRBV5-1 and TRBJ1-1, with D perhaps matching TRBD1 (6 bases). Germline values: CDR1 SGHRS, CDR2 YFSETQ. Trimming removed 2 bases from V and 0 bases from J, with 17 bases in between. The CDR3 contains 17 residues. The CDR3 DNA reads TGCGCCAGCAGCTTAGGGGGGGCCCGGAACTTGAACACTGAAGCTTTCTTT. It yields the protein CASSLGGARNLNTEAFF.

This clonotype was seen only a few times. The chain recombines TRBV7-9 with TRBJ1-1; 7 nucleotides line up with TRBD1. This CDR3 comprises 16 residues. V lost 3 bases and J lost 2; bases outside the gene matches: 9. Germline CDR1 SEHNR, CDR2 FQNEAQ (reference sequence). The CDR3 loop reads CASSFSTGVLNTEAFF. CDR3 coding DNA: TGTGCCAGCAGCTTTTCAACAGGGGTTTTAAACACTGAAGCTTTCTTT.

This clonotype was counted many times. This chain uses TRBV15 with TRBJ2-7; D uncertain. The V gene's germline CDR1 is LNHNV and CDR2 YYDKDF (reference sequence). The CDR3 runs 14 residues. V was trimmed by 1 base and J by 0 bases, leaving 7 bases between them. The CDR3 loop reads CATSRVGDSYEQYF. CDR3 nucleotides: TGTGCCACCAGCAGAGTTGGCGACTCCTACGAGCAGTACTTC.

This clonotype was counted many times. The DNA for the CDR3 is TGTGCCAGCTCAGCCAGCGGTACCACAGATACGCAGTATTTT. It is translated as CASSASGTTDTQYF. The V gene is TRBV18, the J gene TRBJ2-3; D possibly corresponds to TRBD2 (5 bases). The CDR3 has 14 amino acids. Trimming removed 5 bases at V and 2 bases at J, with 11 bases between. The germline CDR1 and CDR2 sequences are KGHSH and LQKENI.

This clonotype occurred a few times. The chain uses TRBV6-1 and TRBJ2-1; 10 bases align to TRBD2. Germline trimming cut 5 bases from V and 7 bases from J; bases unmatched to any gene: 14. Germline lookup yields CDR1 MNHNS and CDR2 SASEGT. The CDR3 contains 17 residues. The CDR3 bases are TGTGCCAGCAGTCCTTTTAGCGGGGGGCCCCGAGAGAATGAGCAGTTCTTC. Its translation: CASSPFSGGPRENEQFF.

Many counts were recorded for this clonotype. The chain recombines TRBV6-6 with TRBJ2-3, with D possibly TRBD2 on 5 matching bases. V gave up 0 bases and J gave up 4 bases, with 8 bases separating them. The CDR3 runs 14 residues. Germline CDR1 MNHNY, CDR2 SVGAGI (reference sequence). The CDR3 DNA reads TGTGCCAGCAGTTACTCGACCGGGGCAGATACGCAGTATTTT. This codes for CASSYSTGADTQYF.

This clonotype occurred many times. The V call is TRBV5-1, the J call TRBJ2-2; no clear D gene. CDR3 size: 15 residues. V was pared by 2 bases and J by 0 bases, with 8 bases between. Germline-derived CDR1 and CDR2 are SGHRS and YFSETQ. CDR3 amino acids: CASSFRTANTGELFF. CDR3 nucleotide sequence: TGCGCCAGCAGCTTCCGGACGGCGAACACCGGGGAGCTGTTTTTT.

A note on this clonotype: A much larger clone differs from this one at a single base, so this may be a read error. The chain uses TRBV29-1 and TRBJ1-2, with D uncertain. CDR1 SQVTM and CDR2 ANQGSEA come from the germline V gene. The CDR3 has 12 amino acids. CDR3 DNA sequence: TGCAGCATTGAGCGTGGAAACTATGGCTACACCTTC. As protein: CSIERGNYGYTF.

This clonotype has at least ten counts. The V and J genes are TRBV2 and TRBJ2-3; D might be TRBD2 (5 bases). V was clipped by 4 bases and J by 0 bases, with 17 bases between them. The CDR3 has 17 amino acids. Germline CDR1 SNHLY, CDR2 FYNNEI. DNA of the CDR3: TGTGCCAGCAGTGGGTACCTAGCCACCACTAGCACAGATACGCAGTATTTT. Protein: CASSGYLATTSTDTQYF.

This clonotype was detected many times. Here the CDR3 reads CASSVAGGSNEQYF. CDR3 DNA sequence: TGTGCCAGCAGCGTAGCGGGGGGGAGCAACGAGCAGTACTTC. The J gene is TRBJ2-7, the V gene TRBV9; 8 bases line up with TRBD2. The CDR3 is 14 residues long. Trimming cost V 0 bases and J 5 bases; bases outside gene matches: 4. Germline V lookup: CDR1 SGDLS, CDR2 YYNGEE.

This clonotype has more than one count but fewer than ten. The rearrangement joins TRBV6-6 to TRBJ2-1; D not resolved. CDR1 is MNHNY, CDR2 SVGAGI, per germline (reference sequence). Between the trimmed V and J ends, which lost 5 bases and 6 bases, there was a span of 14 bases. The CDR3 length is 14 residues. This CDR3 is CASSPRIQRNEQFF. CDR3 DNA sequence: TGTGCCAGCAGTCCACGTATCCAGCGCAATGAGCAGTTCTTC.

This clonotype is categorized as medium-sized (0.01 to 0.1%). The chain joins TRBV28 to TRBJ2-7; 8 bases match TRBD2. V was clipped by 1 base and J by 4 bases; unmatched bases: 6. The CDR3 sequence is 15 residues long. The V gene's germline CDR1 is MDHEN and CDR2 SYDVKM. The CDR3 is CASSLYGGARYEQYF. Here the CDR3 DNA reads TGTGCCAGCAGTTTATACGGGGGGGCACGGTACGAGCAGTACTTC.

This clonotype was seen at least ten times. The chain couples TRBV4-3 to TRBJ2-7, with 10 bases lining up with TRBD1. This CDR3 is 14 amino acids long. V lost 7 bases to trimming and J lost 2 bases; unmatched junction nucleotides: 5. Germline values: CDR1 LGHNA, CDR2 YSLEER. The CDR3 DNA is TGCGCCAGCACCCGGGACAGGGGACCCTACGAGCAGTACTTC. Protein: CASTRDRGPYEQYF.

This clonotype was observed many times. This chain uses TRBV5-5 with TRBJ1-2; D is perhaps TRBD1 (5 bases). The CDR3 runs to 13 residues. CDR1 and CDR2 from the germline V gene are SGHKS and YYEKEE (reference sequence). V lost 0 bases to trimming and J lost 4 bases, with 7 bases between them. The CDR3 sequence: CASSLGQLYGYTF. DNA for the CDR3: TGTGCCAGCAGCTTGGGACAGCTCTATGGCTACACCTTC.

The chain is built from TRBV19 and TRBJ2-3; D remains unclear. Per the germline V gene, CDR1 is LNHDA and CDR2 is SQIVND (reference sequence). Trimming left V 1 base short and J 0 bases short, with 11 bases between. The CDR3 is made up of 16 amino acids. The CDR3 nucleotides are TGTGCCAGTAGTATAGTCGGCGTCTCTAGCACAGATACGCAGTATTTT. Residues: CASSIVGVSSTDTQYF.

This clonotype was observed a handful of times. The chain carries TRBV9 and TRBJ2-3; 8 bases agree with TRBD2. After removal of 3 bases from V and 4 bases from J, the junction contained 7 bases not matched to a gene. Germline V gives CDR1 SGDLS, CDR2 YYNGEE. This CDR3 contains 15 residues. CDR3 region: CASSAYGGAADTQYF. The CDR3 DNA sequence: TGTGCCAGCAGCGCATACGGGGGGGCGGCAGATACGCAGTATTTT.

This clonotype was seen only a few times. The genes are TRBV12-3 or TRBV12-4 and TRBJ1-2; possibly TRBD1 for D (6 bases). Trimming took off 7 bases at V and 8 bases at J, with 20 bases between the two ends. There are 14 residues in the CDR3. CDR3 loop: CASNAQGGLRGYTF. The DNA for the CDR3 is TGTGCCAGCAATGCACAGGGAGGATTACGAGGCTACACCTTC.

This clonotype was seen a few times. Relative to the germline gene, one junction end is altered; a read error may explain this. The V gene is TRBV7-7, the J gene TRBJ2-5, with 8 bases identical to TRBD2. Germline V CDR1 and CDR2: SSHAT, FNYEAQ (reference sequence). The CDR3 spans 16 residues. As DNA, the CDR3 is TGTGCTAGCAGCTTAGGGTCCAGCGGGGGCCAAGAGACCCAGTACTTC. Amino acid sequence: CASSLGSSGGQETQYF.

This clonotype appeared many times. The chain carries TRBV6-5 and TRBJ2-7; D ambiguous. Germline V gene sequence: CDR1 MNHEY, CDR2 SVGAGI. The CDR3 runs 15 residues. V was pared by 0 bases and J by 2 bases, with 11 bases between. The CDR3, as DNA: TGTGCCAGCAGTTACTCTTACTCAGCCACCTACGAGCAGTACTTC. Translation gives CASSYSYSATYEQYF.

This clonotype was seen at least ten times. The chain combines TRBV5-4 with TRBJ1-1; TRBD1 might be the D (6 bases). The germline gives CDR1 SGHNT, CDR2 YYREEE (reference sequence). The CDR3 is 16 amino acids. Trimming pared 2 bases from V and 0 bases from J, leaving 14 bases between. CDR3: CASSFLTGAMNTEAFF. The CDR3, as DNA: TGTGCCAGCAGCTTTTTGACAGGAGCCATGAACACTGAAGCTTTCTTT.